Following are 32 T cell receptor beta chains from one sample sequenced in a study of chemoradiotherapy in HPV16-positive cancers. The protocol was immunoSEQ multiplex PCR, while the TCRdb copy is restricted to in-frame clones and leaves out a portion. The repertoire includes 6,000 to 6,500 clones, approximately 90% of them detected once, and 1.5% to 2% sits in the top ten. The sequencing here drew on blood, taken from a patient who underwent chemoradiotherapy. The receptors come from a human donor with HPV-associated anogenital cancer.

The CDR3 region is CASSQKREQFF. CDR3 nucleotide sequence: TGTGCCAGCAGCCAAAAGCGTGAGCAGTTCTTC. The rearrangement links TRBV14 to TRBJ2-1; D call uncertain. CDR1 SGHDN and CDR2 FVKESK come from the germline V gene. There are 11 residues in the CDR3. V shed 2 bases and J shed 9 bases, with 5 bases lying between them. Supplemented by reference TRBV14 and TRBJ2-1, the full variable domain reads EAGVTQFPSHSVIEKGQTVTLRCDPISGHDNLYWYRRVMGKEIKFLLHFVKESKQDESGMPNNRFLAERTGGTYSTLKVQPAELEDSGVYFCASSQKREQFFGPGTRLTVL.

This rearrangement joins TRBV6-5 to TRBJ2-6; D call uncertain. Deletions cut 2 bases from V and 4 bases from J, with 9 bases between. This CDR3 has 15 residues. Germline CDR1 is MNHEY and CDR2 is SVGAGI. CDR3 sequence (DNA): TGTGCCAGCAGTTACGCCCTGGAAGGGGCCAACGTCCTGACTTTC. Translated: CASSYALEGANVLTF.

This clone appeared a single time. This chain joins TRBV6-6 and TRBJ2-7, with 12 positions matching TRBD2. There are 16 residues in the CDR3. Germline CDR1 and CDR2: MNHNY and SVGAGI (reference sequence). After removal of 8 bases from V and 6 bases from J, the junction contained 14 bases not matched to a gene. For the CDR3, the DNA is TGTGCCAGCTCCCTTTACCGACTAGCGGGAGATGGCGAGCAGTACTTC. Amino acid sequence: CASSLYRLAGDGEQYF.

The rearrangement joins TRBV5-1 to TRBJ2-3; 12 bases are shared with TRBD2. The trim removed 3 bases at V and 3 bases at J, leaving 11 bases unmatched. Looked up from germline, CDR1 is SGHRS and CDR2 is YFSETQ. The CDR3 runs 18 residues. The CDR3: CASSWMGLAGGKTDTQYF. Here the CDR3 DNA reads TGCGCCAGCAGCTGGATGGGGCTAGCGGGAGGGAAGACAGATACGCAGTATTTT. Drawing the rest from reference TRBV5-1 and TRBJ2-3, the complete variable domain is KAGVTQTPRYLIKTRGQQVTLSCSPISGHRSVSWYQQTPGQGLQFLFEYFSETQRNKGNFPGRFSGRQFSNSRSEMNVSTLELGDSALYLCASSWMGLAGGKTDTQYFGPGTRLTVL.

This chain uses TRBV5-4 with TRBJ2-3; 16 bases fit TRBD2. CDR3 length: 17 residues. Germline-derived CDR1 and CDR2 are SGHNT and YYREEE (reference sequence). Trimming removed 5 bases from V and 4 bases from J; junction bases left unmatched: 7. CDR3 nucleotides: TGTGCCAGCAGTTCGGGACTAGCGGGAGGGCCTGCAGATACGCAGTATTTT. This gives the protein CASSSGLAGGPADTQYF. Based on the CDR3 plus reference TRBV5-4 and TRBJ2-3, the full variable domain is ETGVTQSPTHLIKTRGQQVTLRCSSQSGHNTVSWYQQALGQGPQFIFQYYREEENGRGNFPPRFSGLQFPNYSSELNVNALELDDSALYLCASSSGLAGGPADTQYFGPGTRLTVL.

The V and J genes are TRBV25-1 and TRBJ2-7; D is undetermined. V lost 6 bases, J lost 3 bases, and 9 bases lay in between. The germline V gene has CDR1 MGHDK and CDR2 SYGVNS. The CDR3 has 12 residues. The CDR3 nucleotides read TGTGCCAGCAGCAACAGCCGCTACGAGCAGTACTTC. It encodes CASSNSRYEQYF.

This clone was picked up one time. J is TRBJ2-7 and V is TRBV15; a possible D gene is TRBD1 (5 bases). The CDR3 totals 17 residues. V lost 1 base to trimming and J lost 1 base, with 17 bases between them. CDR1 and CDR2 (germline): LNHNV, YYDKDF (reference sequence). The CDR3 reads CATSRGGGRPESYEQYF. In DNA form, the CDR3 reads TGTGCCACCAGCAGAGGGGGCGGCAGGCCCGAATCCTACGAGCAGTACTTC.

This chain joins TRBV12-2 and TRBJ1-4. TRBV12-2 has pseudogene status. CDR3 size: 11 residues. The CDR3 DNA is TGTGCAAGTCGCTTTGAGGCAAAACTGTTTTTT. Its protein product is CASRFEAKLFF.

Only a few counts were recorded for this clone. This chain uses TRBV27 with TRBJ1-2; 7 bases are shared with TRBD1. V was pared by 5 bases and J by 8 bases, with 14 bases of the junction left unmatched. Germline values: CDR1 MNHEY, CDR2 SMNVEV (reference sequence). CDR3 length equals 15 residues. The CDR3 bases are TGTGCCAGCAGTCCCCGAAACACAGGGGTAGGAGGCTACACCTTC. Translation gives CASSPRNTGVGGYTF.

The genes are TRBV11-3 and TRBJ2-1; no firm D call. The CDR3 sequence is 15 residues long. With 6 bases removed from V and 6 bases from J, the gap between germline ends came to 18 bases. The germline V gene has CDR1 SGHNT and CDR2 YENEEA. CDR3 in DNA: TGTGCCAGCAGTTATCCTAGAGGATTATTCAATGAGCAGTTCTTC. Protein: CASSYPRGLFNEQFF. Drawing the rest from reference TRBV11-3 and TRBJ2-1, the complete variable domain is EAGVVQSPRYKIIEKKQPVAFWCNPISGHNTLYWYLQNLGQGPELLIRYENEEAVDDSQLPKDRFSAERLKGVDSTLKIQPAELGDSAVYLCASSYPRGLFNEQFFGPGTRLTVL.

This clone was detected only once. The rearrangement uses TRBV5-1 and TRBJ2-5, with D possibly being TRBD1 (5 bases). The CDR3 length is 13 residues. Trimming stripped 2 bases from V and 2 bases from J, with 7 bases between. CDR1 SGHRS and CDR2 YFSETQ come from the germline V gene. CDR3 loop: CASSFNRQETQYF. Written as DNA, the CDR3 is TGCGCCAGCAGCTTTAACAGGCAAGAGACCCAGTACTTC.

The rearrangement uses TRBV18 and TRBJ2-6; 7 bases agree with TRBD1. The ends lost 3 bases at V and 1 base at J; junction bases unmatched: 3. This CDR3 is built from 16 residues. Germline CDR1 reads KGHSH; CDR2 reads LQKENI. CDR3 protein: CASSPRTGSGANVLTF. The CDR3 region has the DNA TGTGCCAGCTCACCCCGGACAGGTTCTGGGGCCAACGTCCTGACTTTC.

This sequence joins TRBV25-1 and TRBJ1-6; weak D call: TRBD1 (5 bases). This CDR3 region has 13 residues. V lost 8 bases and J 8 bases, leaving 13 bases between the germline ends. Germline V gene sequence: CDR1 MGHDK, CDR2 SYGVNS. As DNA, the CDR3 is TGTGCCAGCGGGGGGATTGGTGATTCACCCCTCCACTTT. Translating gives CASGGIGDSPLHF. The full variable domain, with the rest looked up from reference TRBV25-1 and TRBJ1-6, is EADIYQTPRYLVIGTGKKITLECSQTMGHDKMYWYQQDPGMELHLIHYSYGVNSTEKGDLSSESTVSRIRTEHFPLTLESARPSHTSQYLCASGGIGDSPLHFGNGTRLTVT.

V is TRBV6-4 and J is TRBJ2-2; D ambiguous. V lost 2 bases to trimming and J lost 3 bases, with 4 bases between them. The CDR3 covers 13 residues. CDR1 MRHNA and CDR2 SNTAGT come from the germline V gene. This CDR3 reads CASSDRDTGELFF. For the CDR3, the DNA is TGTGCCAGCAGTGACAGGGACACCGGGGAGCTGTTTTTT.

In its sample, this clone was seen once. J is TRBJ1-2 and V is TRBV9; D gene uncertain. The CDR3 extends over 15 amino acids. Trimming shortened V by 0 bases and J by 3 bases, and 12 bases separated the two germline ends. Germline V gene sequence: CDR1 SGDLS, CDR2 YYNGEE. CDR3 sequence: CASSVGPVVHYGYTF. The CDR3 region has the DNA TGTGCCAGCAGCGTAGGACCGGTGGTTCACTATGGCTACACCTTC.

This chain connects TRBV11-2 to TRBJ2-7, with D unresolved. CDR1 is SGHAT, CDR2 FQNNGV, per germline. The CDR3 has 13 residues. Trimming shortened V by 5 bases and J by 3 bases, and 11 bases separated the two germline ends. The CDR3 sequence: CASSLQTSYEQYF. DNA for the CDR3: TGTGCCAGCAGCCTCCAGACAAGCTACGAGCAGTACTTC.

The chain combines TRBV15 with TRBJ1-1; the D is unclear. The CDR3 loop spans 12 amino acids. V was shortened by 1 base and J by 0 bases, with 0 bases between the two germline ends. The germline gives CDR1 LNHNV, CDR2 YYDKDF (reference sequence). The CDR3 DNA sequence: TGTGCCACCAGCAGAGTGAACACTGAAGCTTTCTTT. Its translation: CATSRVNTEAFF.

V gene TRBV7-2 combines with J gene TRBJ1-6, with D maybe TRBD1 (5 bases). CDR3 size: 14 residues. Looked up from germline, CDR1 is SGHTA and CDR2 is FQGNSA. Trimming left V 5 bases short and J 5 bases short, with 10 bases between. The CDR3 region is CASSLGTDNSPLHF. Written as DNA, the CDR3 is TGTGCCAGCAGCCTCGGGACGGATAATTCACCCCTCCACTTT.

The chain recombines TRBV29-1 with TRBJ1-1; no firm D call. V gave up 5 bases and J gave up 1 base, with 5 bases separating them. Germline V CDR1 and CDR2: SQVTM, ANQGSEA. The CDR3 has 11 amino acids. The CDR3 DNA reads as TGCAGCGTTACAGAGAACACTGAAGCTTTCTTT. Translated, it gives CSVTENTEAFF.

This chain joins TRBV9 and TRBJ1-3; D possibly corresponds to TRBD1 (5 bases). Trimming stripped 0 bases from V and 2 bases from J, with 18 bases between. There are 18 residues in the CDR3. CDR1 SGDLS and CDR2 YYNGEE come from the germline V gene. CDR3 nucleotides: TGTGCCAGCAGCGTAGACCCCCTCCCAGGGCTCCCTGGAAACACCATATATTTT. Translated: CASSVDPLPGLPGNTIYF. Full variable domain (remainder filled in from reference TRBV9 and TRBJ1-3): DSGVTQTPKHLITATGQRVTLRCSPRSGDLSVYWYQQSLDQGLQFLIQYYNGEERAKGNILERFSAQQFPDLHSELNLSSLELGDSALYFCASSVDPLPGLPGNTIYFGEGSWLTVV.

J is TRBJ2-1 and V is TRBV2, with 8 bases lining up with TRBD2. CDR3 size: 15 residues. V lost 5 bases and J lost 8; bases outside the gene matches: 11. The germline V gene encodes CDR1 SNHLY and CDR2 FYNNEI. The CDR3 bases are TGTGCCAGCAGTCCTCTAGCGGGCGGGGGCTATGAGCAGTTCTTC. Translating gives CASSPLAGGGYEQFF.

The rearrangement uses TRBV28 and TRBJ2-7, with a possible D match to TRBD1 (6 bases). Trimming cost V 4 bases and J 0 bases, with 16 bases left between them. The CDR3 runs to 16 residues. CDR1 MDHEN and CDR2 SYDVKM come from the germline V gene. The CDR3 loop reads CASSSTPWDNSYEQYF. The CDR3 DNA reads TGTGCCAGCAGTTCCACCCCTTGGGACAACTCCTACGAGCAGTACTTC. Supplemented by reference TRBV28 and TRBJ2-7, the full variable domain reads DVKVTQSSRYLVKRTGEKVFLECVQDMDHENMFWYRQDPGLGLRLIYFSYDVKMKEKGDIPEGYSVSREKKERFSLILESASTNQTSMYLCASSSTPWDNSYEQYFGPGTRLTVT.

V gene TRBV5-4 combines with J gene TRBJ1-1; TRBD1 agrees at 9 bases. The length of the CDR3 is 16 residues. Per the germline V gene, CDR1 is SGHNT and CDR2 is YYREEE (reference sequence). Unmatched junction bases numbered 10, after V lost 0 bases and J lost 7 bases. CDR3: CASSLGRHGQGIEAFF. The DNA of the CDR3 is TGTGCCAGCAGCTTGGGGCGGCACGGACAGGGGATTGAAGCTTTCTTT.

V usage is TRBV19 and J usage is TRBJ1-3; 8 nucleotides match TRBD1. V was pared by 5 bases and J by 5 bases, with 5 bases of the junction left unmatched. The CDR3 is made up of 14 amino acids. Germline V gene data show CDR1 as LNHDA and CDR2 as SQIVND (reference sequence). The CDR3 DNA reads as TGTGCCAGTAGTTGGAGCAGGGGGCGAAACACCATATATTTT. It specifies CASSWSRGRNTIYF.

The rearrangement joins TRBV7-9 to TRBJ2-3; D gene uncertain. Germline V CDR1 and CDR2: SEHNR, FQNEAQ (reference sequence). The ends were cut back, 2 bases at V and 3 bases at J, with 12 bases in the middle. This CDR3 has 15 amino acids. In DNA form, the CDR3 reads TGTGCCAGCAGCTTAAAGGCCTCTAGGACAGATACGCAGTATTTT. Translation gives CASSLKASRTDTQYF.

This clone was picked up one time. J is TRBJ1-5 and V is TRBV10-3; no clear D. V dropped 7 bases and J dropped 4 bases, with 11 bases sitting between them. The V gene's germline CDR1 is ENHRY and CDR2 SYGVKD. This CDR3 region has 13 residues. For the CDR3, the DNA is TGTGCCATCACCGCTCGGACTAATCAGCCCCAGCATTTT. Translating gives CAITARTNQPQHF.

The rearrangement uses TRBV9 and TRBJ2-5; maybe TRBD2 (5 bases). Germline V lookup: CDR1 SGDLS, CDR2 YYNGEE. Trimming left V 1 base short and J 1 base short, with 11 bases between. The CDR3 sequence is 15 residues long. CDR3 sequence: CASSVSGVLQETQYF. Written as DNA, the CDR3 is TGTGCCAGCAGCGTATCCGGGGTTCTCCAAGAGACCCAGTACTTC.

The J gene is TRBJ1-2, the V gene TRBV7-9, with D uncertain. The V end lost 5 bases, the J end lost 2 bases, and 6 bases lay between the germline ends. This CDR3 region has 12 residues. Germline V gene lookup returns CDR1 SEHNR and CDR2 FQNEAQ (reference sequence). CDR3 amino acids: CASSPLNYGYTF. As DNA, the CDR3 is TGTGCCAGCAGCCCCTTGAACTATGGCTACACCTTC. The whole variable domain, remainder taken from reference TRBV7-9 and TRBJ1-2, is DTGVSQNPRHKITKRGQNVTFRCDPISEHNRLYWYRQTLGQGPEFLTYFQNEAQLEKSRLLSDRFSAERPKGSFSTLEIQRTEQGDSAMYLCASSPLNYGYTFGSGTRLTVV.

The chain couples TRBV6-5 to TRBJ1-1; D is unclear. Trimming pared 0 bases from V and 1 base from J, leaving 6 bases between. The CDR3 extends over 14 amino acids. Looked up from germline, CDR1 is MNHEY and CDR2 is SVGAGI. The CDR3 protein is CASSYSRRNTEAFF. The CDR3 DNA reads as TGTGCCAGCAGTTACTCCAGACGGAACACTGAAGCTTTCTTT.

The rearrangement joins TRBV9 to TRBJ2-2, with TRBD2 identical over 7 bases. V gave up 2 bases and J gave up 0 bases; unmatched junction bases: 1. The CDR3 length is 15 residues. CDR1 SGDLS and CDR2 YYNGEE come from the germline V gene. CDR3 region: CASSVGGANTGELFF. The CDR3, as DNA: TGTGCCAGCAGCGTGGGAGGGGCGAACACCGGGGAGCTGTTTTTT.

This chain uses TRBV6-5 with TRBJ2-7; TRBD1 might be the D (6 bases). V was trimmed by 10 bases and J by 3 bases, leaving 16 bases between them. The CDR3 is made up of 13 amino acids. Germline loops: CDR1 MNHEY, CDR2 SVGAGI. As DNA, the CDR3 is TGTGCCACCTCGCAGGGACACCTCTACGAGCAGTACTTC. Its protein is CATSQGHLYEQYF.

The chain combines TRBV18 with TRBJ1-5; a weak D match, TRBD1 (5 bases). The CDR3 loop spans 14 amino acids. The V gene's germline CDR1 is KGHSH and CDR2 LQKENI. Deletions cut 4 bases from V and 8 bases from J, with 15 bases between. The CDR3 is CASSHRDAKEPQHF. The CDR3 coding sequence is TGTGCCAGCTCACACCGGGACGCTAAGGAGCCCCAGCATTTT.